The 5 T cell receptor beta chains reported below all come from one sample, sequenced in a study of T cell responses to AZD1222 COVID-19 vaccine. Sequencing used immunoSEQ multiplex PCR; TCRdb keeps in-frame clones, though not all of them. The sample has around 120,000 clones, about nine tenths seen once. Here the sequenced sample was peripheral blood, taken on day 0 of AZD1222 vaccination. These receptors were taken from an adult in good health.

This chain uses TRBV6-5 with TRBJ1-3; no clear D gene. The CDR3 totals 15 residues. Trimming left V 2 bases short and J 1 base short, with 9 bases between. Per germline, CDR1 MNHEY and CDR2 SVGAGI. CDR3 in amino acids: CASSYAESSGNTIYF. In DNA form, the CDR3 reads TGTGCCAGCAGTTACGCGGAGAGTTCTGGAAACACCATATATTTT.

The J gene is TRBJ2-7, the V gene TRBV4-1; 9 nucleotides agree with TRBD1. J lost 2 bases, V lost 3 bases, and 2 bases had no gene match. This CDR3 has 14 amino acids. Germline V gene lookup returns CDR1 MGHRA and CDR2 YSYEKL. The CDR3 region is CASSHRQGAYEQYF. The CDR3 DNA follows: TGCGCCAGCAGCCATCGACAGGGGGCCTACGAGCAGTACTTC.

This clone has a handful of counts. The chain is built from TRBV28 and TRBJ2-7; 12 bases are a match to TRBD1. The V and J ends lost 7 bases and 4 bases, in that order; junction bases with no gene match: 8. Germline loops: CDR1 MDHEN, CDR2 SYDVKM. CDR3 length: 15 amino acids. This CDR3 is CASTLGQGASYEQYF. In nucleotides, the CDR3 is TGTGCCAGCACCCTGGGACAGGGGGCGAGTTACGAGCAGTACTTC.

The chain links TRBV5-6 to TRBJ2-7; 7 nucleotides match TRBD1. This CDR3 is built from 15 residues. Germline V gene lookup returns CDR1 SGHDT and CDR2 YYEEEE. Unmatched junction bases numbered 12, after V lost 4 bases and J lost 5 bases. CDR3 in amino acids: CASSRIMDRSDEQYF. In DNA, the CDR3 is TGTGCCAGCAGCCGAATTATGGACAGGTCGGACGAGCAGTACTTC.

The J gene is TRBJ2-1, the V gene TRBV19; D may be TRBD1 (5 bases). CDR1 and CDR2 (germline): LNHDA, SQIVND (reference sequence). The CDR3 is 14 amino acids. V was shortened by 6 bases and J by 10 bases, with 19 bases between the two germline ends. The CDR3 coding sequence is TGTGCCAGTAGCCACCTCAGGGATTTGCGGGAGCAGTTCTTC. Residues: CASSHLRDLREQFF.